Included here is one T cell receptor (beta chain) sequence, with context. At the DNA level, this CDR3 is encoded by other sequences in the same sample as well. This specimen comes from a study of blood T cell repertoires in COVID-19. Looking at the study overall: The analysed material was cDNA or gDNA that came from T cells, B-cell-depleted T cells, or PBMCs.

Assay used: immunoSEQ multiplex PCR; TCRdb lists only in-frame clones, some missing. Among about 240,000 clones listed, approximately 86% were seen once. This study enrolled people aged about 18 to 100 from about two dozen US geographic areas. Participant reports of clinical history set cohort assignment. The sample comprised PBMCs or T cells enriched from blood (not recorded which). The source is a woman in her 40s with acute COVID-19.

In DNA form, the CDR3 reads TGTGCCAGCTCCGGACAACTGAACACTGAAGCTTTCTTT. This codes for CASSGQLNTEAFF. This chain uses TRBV18 with TRBJ1-1; TRBD1 is a possible D gene (5 bases). V lost 6 bases and J 0 bases, leaving 8 bases between the germline ends. The CDR3 contains 13 residues. From germline, CDR1 is KGHSH and CDR2 LQKENI.